Shown below are 22 T cell receptor beta chains from a single sample sequenced in a study of blood T cells in healthy people across ages (dated by TCRdb to the mid-2010s). The method was 5' RACE. Sequencing took place on an Illumina HiSeq 2500. A second PCR of roughly 6 to 11 cycles was run with a J-beta primer mix and a sample-barcoded 5' primer. TCRdb reworked the public reads: Q25 trimming with fastp, MiXCR clone assembly, productive beta chains retained. Rows are unified per CDR3 protein, each entry keeping the most common DNA and genes. Across this sample there are 1.5 million to 2 million distinct CDR3 sequences, with approximately 28% seen only once. Around 7.7% of the sample comes from the top ten. The sequenced sample consisted of blood. These receptors were collected from a woman in her 30s in good health.

For this clonotype: One junction end does not reproduce the germline sequence, and a read error may be involved. This rearrangement joins TRBV12-5 to TRBJ2-1; D tentatively reads TRBD1 or TRBD2 (5 bases each). The CDR3 is 15 residues long. CDR1 and CDR2 (germline): LGHNT, FRNRAP. The CDR3 protein is CVSGGPGGRIDEQFF. Here the CDR3 DNA reads TGTGTTAGTGGGGGACCTGGGGGACGAATCGATGAGCAGTTCTTC.

A word on this clonotype: A junction end diverges from the germline sequence, so it may reflect a read error. This chain joins TRBV7-8 and TRBJ2-3, with D hard to call. CDR1 SGHVS and CDR2 FQNEAQ come from the germline V gene. The CDR3 sequence is 14 residues long. In nucleotides, the CDR3 is TGTGCCAGCAGCTTTGATTGGCGCACGGATACGCAGTATTTT. Its translation is CASSFDWRTDTQYF.

This clonotype occurred a few times. CDR3 sequence reads: CAGSDTEETQYF. For the CDR3, the DNA is TGTGCCGGATCCGACACTGAAGAGACCCAGTACTTC. The chain joins TRBV28 to TRBJ2-5; D gene unclear. V was trimmed by 11 bases and J by 3 bases, leaving 13 bases between them. The CDR3 totals 12 residues. Germline CDR1 is MDHEN and CDR2 is SYDVKM.

This clonotype was counted at least ten times. J is TRBJ2-5 and V is TRBV24-1; D possibly corresponds to TRBD1 (6 bases). Trimming stripped 9 bases from V and 3 bases from J, with 13 bases between. This CDR3 region has 13 residues. In germline, CDR1 is KGHDR, CDR2 SFDVKD. The CDR3 region has the DNA TGTGCCACCCCCGGGACAATGGAAGAGACCCAGTACTTC. Translated, it gives CATPGTMEETQYF.

This clonotype has at least ten counts. The V call is TRBV20-1, the J call TRBJ2-7; 8 bases align to TRBD2. This CDR3 has 14 amino acids. The ends lost 0 bases at V and 4 bases at J; junction bases unmatched: 5. Germline CDR1 DFQATT, CDR2 SNEGSKA (reference sequence). The CDR3 loop is CSARDTRGGYEQYF. The CDR3 coding sequence is TGCAGTGCTAGAGATACTCGGGGGGGGTACGAGCAGTACTTC.

This clonotype has only a few counts. This rearrangement joins TRBV5-1 to TRBJ1-6, with D hard to call. Germline CDR1 SGHRS, CDR2 YFSETQ. V gave up 5 bases and J gave up 16 bases, with 16 bases separating them. The CDR3 spans 12 residues. The CDR3 DNA sequence: TGCGCCAGCAGAGACCCGAGTGGACCTCTCCACTTT. It codes for CASRDPSGPLHF.

This clonotype appeared a few times. The chain links TRBV7-9 to TRBJ1-1; the D gene is possibly TRBD1 (6 bases). Germline assignment: CDR1 SEHNR and CDR2 FQNEAQ (reference sequence). This CDR3 is built from 14 residues. V was clipped by 7 bases and J by 1 base, with 13 bases between them. The CDR3 DNA is TGTGCCAGCACGATCGGACAGCAGAACACTGAAGCTTTCTTT. It is translated as CASTIGQQNTEAFF.

This clonotype has at least ten counts. The rearrangement links TRBV10-3 to TRBJ2-1; a weak D match, TRBD2 (6 bases). This CDR3 is built from 14 residues. Germline lookup yields CDR1 ENHRY and CDR2 SYGVKD. V was clipped by 4 bases and J by 7 bases, with 14 bases between them. The CDR3 spells CAISGRELVNEQFF. CDR3 nucleotides: TGTGCCATCAGTGGCCGGGAGCTAGTTAATGAGCAGTTCTTC.

This clonotype was detected once. The V call is TRBV11-2, the J call TRBJ1-1; no firm D call. This CDR3 spans 13 amino acids. Germline V gene sequence: CDR1 SGHAT, CDR2 FQNNGV. Trimming removed 0 bases at V and 8 bases at J, with 10 bases between. CDR3 sequence reads: CASSLDRRLEAFF. The CDR3 region has the DNA TGTGCCAGCAGCTTAGATCGCCGGCTAGAAGCTTTCTTT. The whole variable domain, remainder taken from reference TRBV11-2 and TRBJ1-1, is EAGVAQSPRYKIIEKRQSVAFWCNPISGHATLYWYQQILGQGPKLLIQFQNNGVVDDSQLPKDRFSAERLKGVDSTLKIQPAKLEDSAVYLCASSLDRRLEAFFGQGTRLTVV.

This clonotype was seen at least ten times. The gene calls are TRBV6-4 and TRBJ2-1; 13 positions agree with TRBD2. Trimming took 2 bases from V and 7 from J; bases not matched to a gene: 2. Germline CDR1 MRHNA, CDR2 SNTAGT. The CDR3 contains 15 residues. The CDR3 loop is CASSDQGLAGNEQFF. The DNA for the CDR3 is TGTGCCAGCAGTGACCAGGGACTAGCGGGAAATGAGCAGTTCTTC.

This clonotype appeared many times. The junction departs from germline at one end; a sequencing error may be responsible. The J gene is TRBJ2-7, the V gene TRBV7-8; the match to TRBD2 covers 10 bases. The CDR3 has 16 amino acids. Germline V gene sequence: CDR1 SGHVS, CDR2 FQNEAQ. The CDR3 sequence is CASSLAGTSVPYEQYF. CDR3 nucleotide sequence: TGTGCCAGCAGCCTAGCCGGGACTAGCGTGCCCTACGAGCAGTACTTC.

The genes are TRBV20-1 and TRBJ2-3; D gene unclear. Trimming stripped 6 bases from V and 8 bases from J, with 30 bases between. The CDR3 totals 17 residues. Germline V gene data show CDR1 as DFQATT and CDR2 as SNEGSKA (reference sequence). CDR3 residues: CSALGDIRWSSRVTQYF. The CDR3 coding sequence is TGCAGTGCCCTCGGTGACATTCGGTGGAGCTCTCGAGTTACGCAGTATTTT.

The chain joins TRBV5-1 to TRBJ2-1; 9 bases line up with TRBD2. The trim removed 0 bases at V and 9 bases at J, leaving 4 bases unmatched. The germline gives CDR1 SGHRS, CDR2 YFSETQ. There are 14 residues in the CDR3. CDR3 coding DNA: TGCGCCAGCAGCTTGGTAGCGGGAGACACTGAGCAGTTCTTC. This gives the protein CASSLVAGDTEQFF.

This clonotype was recorded many times. The CDR3 loop is CASSATGQQETQYF. The CDR3 DNA follows: TGTGCCAGCAGCGCCACAGGCCAGCAAGAGACCCAGTACTTC. The chain employs TRBV9 and TRBJ2-5; TRBD1 might be the D (5 bases). The CDR3 has 14 residues. Trimming shortened V by 3 bases and J by 2 bases, and 11 bases separated the two germline ends. Looked up from germline, CDR1 is SGDLS and CDR2 is YYNGEE.

This clonotype occurred a few times. J is TRBJ1-5 and V is TRBV12-5; 9 bases fit TRBD1. Unmatched junction bases numbered 8, after V lost 1 base and J lost 1 base. Germline V gives CDR1 LGHNT, CDR2 FRNRAP. CDR3 size: 18 residues. CDR3 sequence: CASGLARDRVASNQPQHF. The CDR3, as DNA: TGTGCTAGTGGTTTGGCCCGGGACAGGGTAGCGAGCAATCAGCCCCAGCATTTT.

With regard to this clonotype: A junction boundary mismatches the germline segment, possibly from a read error. The chain is built from TRBV7-3 and TRBJ2-1, with D perhaps TRBD1 (5 bases). There are 13 residues in the CDR3. CDR1 and CDR2 (germline): SGHTA, FQGTGA. The CDR3 DNA reads as TGTGCCGGCAGCTTTAGCAGGGATAATGAGCAGTTCTTC. It specifies CAGSFSRDNEQFF.

The V gene is TRBV20-1, the J gene TRBJ1-6; maybe TRBD1 (6 bases). The CDR3 contains 14 residues. The ends were cut back, 7 bases at V and 7 bases at J, with 17 bases in the middle. The germline V gene has CDR1 DFQATT and CDR2 SNEGSKA (reference sequence). The CDR3 reads CSVGMSGANSPLHF. The DNA of the CDR3 is TGCAGTGTTGGAATGTCGGGGGCGAATTCACCCCTCCACTTT.

V and J are TRBV28 and TRBJ1-2; tentatively, D is TRBD1 (6 bases). Deletions cut 7 bases from V and 1 base from J, with 16 bases between. The CDR3 has 15 amino acids. CDR1 is MDHEN, CDR2 SYDVKM, per germline. The CDR3, as DNA: TGTGCCAGCAATTTTCCCGGGGGGCTTAACTATGGCTACACCTTC. Translating it yields CASNFPGGLNYGYTF.

This clonotype was picked up a small number of times. This chain uses TRBV29-1 with TRBJ2-7; D uncertain. The CDR3 contains 11 residues. Germline CDR1 reads SQVTM; CDR2 reads ANQGSEA. CDR3 sequence: CNVGSSYEQYF. As DNA, the CDR3 is TGCAACGTGGGCAGCTCCTACGAGCAGTACTTC.

This clonotype was seen just once. This rearrangement joins TRBV20-1 to TRBJ2-1; 10 bases are shared with TRBD2. J was trimmed by 6 bases and V by 5 bases; bases with no gene match: 10. The V gene's germline CDR1 is DFQATT and CDR2 SNEGSKA (reference sequence). The CDR3 contains 15 residues. The CDR3 loop is CSAPPRTSGPNEQFF. The CDR3 DNA follows: TGCAGTGCTCCCCCGCGGACTAGCGGCCCCAATGAGCAGTTCTTC.

CDR3 region: CASSLGEVQPQHF. The DNA for the CDR3 is TGTGCCAGCTCCCTGGGGGAGGTTCAGCCCCAGCATTTT. V is TRBV18 and J is TRBJ1-5, with D maybe TRBD1 (5 bases). V was cut by 6 bases and J by 6 bases, with 12 bases left in between. Germline V lookup: CDR1 KGHSH, CDR2 LQKENI. The CDR3 length is 13 residues.

The J gene is TRBJ1-4, the V gene TRBV12-3 or TRBV12-4; D is unresolved. Trimming cost V 6 bases and J 10 bases, with 12 bases left between them. This CDR3 spans 12 amino acids. The CDR3 bases are TGTGCCAGCAGCCCCCGGGAGGGAAAACTGTTTTTT. It translates to CASSPREGKLFF.